Reported below is one T cell receptor (beta chain). This clonotype was seen at least ten times. Its antigen is not yet known. Base qualities were left out, and no much larger clone turns up one base away. This sample was included in a study of T cells in Graves' hyperthyroidism and ophthalmopathy (dated by TCRdb to about 2019). Describing the broader study: Peripheral blood samples were taken at the time of initial diagnosis, prior to any treatment. The approximately 98 discovery patients were randomly divided into training and test sets at a 7:3 ratio. TCR Vbeta CDR3 sequencing of 120 to 150 peripheral blood samples (43 ophthalmopathy, about 74 hyperthyroidism and around 17 progressor patients) is reported in the paper. Whether ophthalmopathy could be predicted prospectively was tested in an independent validation cohort made up of roughly 19 hyperthyroidism patients plus 17 patients who later progressed to ophthalmopathy. TCR V-J signatures able to tell the groups apart were searched for in a discovery cohort of about a hundred patients, of whom over 40 had Graves' ophthalmopathy and roughly 57 had stable Graves' hyperthyroidism. In addition, the study compared T-cell repertoires in thyroid tissue and in blood from several Graves' hyperthyroidism patients. Following sampling, methimazole starting at 30 mg daily was given to hyperthyroidism patients, and high-dose intravenous methylprednisolone was given to ophthalmopathy patients.

Stable Graves' hyperthyroidism was defined as the absence of progression to ophthalmopathy over 18 months of follow-up. Hyperthyroidism patients were newly diagnosed, with disease duration under 2 months, and aged 18 to 65 years. Patients with uncontrolled infections, other autoimmune diseases, pregnancy or lactation were excluded. Diagnoses were established on the basis of clinical symptoms, serum thyroxine and TRAb, thyroid ultrasound, and orbital computed tomography. PBMCs were separated from approximately 10 ml of fresh peripheral blood using Ficoll-Paque density gradient centrifugation. Trizol reagent was used to extract total RNA, and RNA quality was then checked on an Agilent 2100 Bioanalyzer. The TCR beta CDR3 regions were amplified from RNA transcripts. For the first round of RT-PCR on the TCR CDR3, the HTBI primer set was used together with the Qiagen OneStep RT-PCR kit. Libraries were constructed in a second round of multiplex PCR, after which size selection and purification were performed. The libraries were sequenced on an Illumina HiSeq2000 using paired-end 100 bp reads. The study's processing was this. SOAPnuke was used to process the raw data, throwing out any read that contained adapters or uncalled bases, had a mean Phred below 15, or lacked an exact constant-primer or identifier match. High-quality paired reads were merged with COPE v1.2.5, and unique nucleotide sequences were defined as clonotypes. MiTCR v1.1 was used to align the clonotypes against IMGT TRBV, TRBD and TRBJ reference segments. Analysis was restricted to V-J combinations with a frequency above 0.0001, which covered 99.2% of repertoires. A TCS score was defined as the ratio between F50 (clonal expansion) and ExV (chaos), using BLOSUM62-based TCRdist between CDR3 peptides within each V-J. Welch's t-statistics and random forest reduced just over 500 V-J features to 10 to 15, which were used in a naive Bayes classifier (R e1071). TCRdb reanalyzed the raw reads on its own, using fastp at Q25 for trimming and MiXCR for clone calling, and kept in-frame beta chains. Duplicate CDR3 protein sequences are folded into a single record with the most common DNA and genes. It is TCRdb's table, rather than the study itself, that gives the V and J calls and clone size. The sample profile shows hundreds of thousands of distinct CDR3 sequences; under 15% of them were found once. Jointly, the top ten make up roughly 8.3% of the sample.

What the study reported, not specific to this receptor: A model built on a 13 V-J signature distinguished ophthalmopathy from stable hyperthyroidism, reaching about 88% sensitivity and approximately 81% specificity in cross-validation and 80%/75% in testing. Sample size was not statistically predetermined, and investigators were not blinded to group allocation. Most expanded thyroid clonotypes (frequency above 0.001) were also detected in blood, a finding suggesting that blood repertoires may reflect thyroid immune responses. During validation, the model predicted progression to ophthalmopathy a median of approximately 6 months ahead of onset, with more than 55% sensitivity and 72.22% specificity.

The sequenced sample was blood. This TCR derives from a woman under 30 with Graves' hyperthyroidism.

The nucleotides read TGTGCCAGCAGCCTTGACAGGGCCCACACCGGGGAGCTGTTTTTT. Protein translation: CASSLDRAHTGELFF. The V and J segments used are TRBV12-3 or TRBV12-4 and TRBJ2-2, with 7 junctional bases fitting TRBD1. The cysteine opens and the phenylalanine closes a CDR3 of 15 amino acids. Of all the DNA, just the CDR3 is kept, 45 bases in frame from base 1. Trimming takes 6 bases off V and 3 bases off J; junction bases not matched to a gene: 7.